One T cell receptor beta chain is described in this entry. The antigen is undetermined. Produced via immunoSEQ multiplex PCR; TCRdb's table is partial and in-frame only. The top ten clones hold less than 7.5% of a sample with 95,000 to 110,000 clones, about 90% of them seen once. Second-dose recipients at about 4 or about 12 weeks were treated as one pooled group. This entry is derived from a study of T cell responses to AZD1222 COVID-19 vaccine. General study findings and limits: It should be noted that donors were predominantly white British and more often female, and clonal diversity was possibly underestimated. Nearly half of spike-specific TCRs reportedly target variant regions that are unmutated in the B.1.351 and B.1.1.7 variants. Spike was spanned by vaccine-associated CD4 TCRs, which were dominant at 160-218 and 743-854.

V dropped 4 bases and J dropped 4; count of bases not matched to a gene: 7. There are 15 residues in the CDR3. Per the germline V gene, CDR1 is LGHNA and CDR2 is YNFKEQ. The sequence derives from an adult who received the AZD1222 COVID-19 vaccine. This sequence joins TRBV4-2 and TRBJ2-1, with 7 bases fitting TRBD2. The starting material was peripheral blood, obtained 28 days after the second AZD1222 dose. The CDR3 nucleotides are TGTGCCAGCAGCCCGTGGGGGGGGTCTTACAATGAGCAGTTCTTC. It is translated as CASSPWGGSYNEQFF.